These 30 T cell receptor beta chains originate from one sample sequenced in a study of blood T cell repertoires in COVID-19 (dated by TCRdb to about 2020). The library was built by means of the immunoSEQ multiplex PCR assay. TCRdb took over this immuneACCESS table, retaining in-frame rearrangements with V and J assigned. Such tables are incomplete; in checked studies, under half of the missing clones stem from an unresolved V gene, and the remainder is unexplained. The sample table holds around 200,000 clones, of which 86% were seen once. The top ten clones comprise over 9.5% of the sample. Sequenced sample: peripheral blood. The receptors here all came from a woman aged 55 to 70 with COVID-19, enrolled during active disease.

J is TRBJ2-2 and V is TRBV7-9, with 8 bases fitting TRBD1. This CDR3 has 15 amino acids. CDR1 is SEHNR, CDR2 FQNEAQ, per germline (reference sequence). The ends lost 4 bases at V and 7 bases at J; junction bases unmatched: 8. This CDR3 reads CASSSGQGVGGELFF. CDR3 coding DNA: TGTGCCAGCAGCTCTGGACAGGGAGTTGGCGGGGAGCTGTTTTTT.

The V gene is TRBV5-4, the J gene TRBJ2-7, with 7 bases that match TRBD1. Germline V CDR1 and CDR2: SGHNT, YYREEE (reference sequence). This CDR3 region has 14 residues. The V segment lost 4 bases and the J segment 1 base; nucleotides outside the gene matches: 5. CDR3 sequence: CASSAYRGSYEQYF. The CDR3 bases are TGTGCCAGCAGCGCGTACAGGGGATCCTACGAGCAGTACTTC.

CDR3 bases: TGCGCCAGCAGGGACAGGGGTACCGGGGAGCTGTTTTTT. Protein: CASRDRGTGELFF. V gene TRBV10-2 combines with J gene TRBJ2-2; 9 nucleotides agree with TRBD1. Germline values: CDR1 WSHSY, CDR2 SAAADI. V shed 6 bases, J shed 5 bases, and the junction held 1 base outside the gene matches. The CDR3 is 13 amino acids.

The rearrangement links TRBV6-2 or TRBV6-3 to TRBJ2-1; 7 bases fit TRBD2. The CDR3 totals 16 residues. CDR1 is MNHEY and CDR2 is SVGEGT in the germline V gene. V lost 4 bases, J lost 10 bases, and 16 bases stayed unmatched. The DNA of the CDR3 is TGTGCCAGCAGTTCGGGCGCAGAGGGAGGGCGCGGGGAGCAGTTCTTC. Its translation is CASSSGAEGGRGEQFF.

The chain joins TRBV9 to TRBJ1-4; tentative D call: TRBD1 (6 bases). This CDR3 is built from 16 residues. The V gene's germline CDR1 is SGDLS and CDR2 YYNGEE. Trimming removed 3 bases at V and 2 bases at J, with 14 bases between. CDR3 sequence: CASSEGGGRTNEKLFF. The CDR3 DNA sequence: TGTGCCAGCAGCGAGGGAGGGGGACGGACTAATGAAAAACTGTTTTTT.

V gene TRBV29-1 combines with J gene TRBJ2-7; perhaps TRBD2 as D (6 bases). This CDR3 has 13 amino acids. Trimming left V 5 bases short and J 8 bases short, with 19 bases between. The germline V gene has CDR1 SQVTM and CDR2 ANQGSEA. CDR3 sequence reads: CSVSGTLREKQYF. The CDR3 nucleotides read TGCAGCGTTTCCGGGACTCTCCGCGAGAAGCAGTACTTC.

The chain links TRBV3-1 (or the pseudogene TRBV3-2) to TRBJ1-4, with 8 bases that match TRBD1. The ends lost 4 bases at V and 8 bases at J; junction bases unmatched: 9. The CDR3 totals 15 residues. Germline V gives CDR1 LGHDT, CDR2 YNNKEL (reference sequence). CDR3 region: CASSPPDRGGEKLFF. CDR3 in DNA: TGTGCCAGCAGCCCTCCCGACAGGGGAGGGGAAAAACTGTTTTTT.

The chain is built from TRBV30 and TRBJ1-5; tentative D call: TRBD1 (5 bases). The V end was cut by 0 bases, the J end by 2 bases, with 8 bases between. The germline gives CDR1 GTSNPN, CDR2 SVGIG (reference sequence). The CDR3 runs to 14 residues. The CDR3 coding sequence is TGTGCCTGGAGTGTGGGGGGAGGCAATCAGCCCCAGCATTTT. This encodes CAWSVGGGNQPQHF.

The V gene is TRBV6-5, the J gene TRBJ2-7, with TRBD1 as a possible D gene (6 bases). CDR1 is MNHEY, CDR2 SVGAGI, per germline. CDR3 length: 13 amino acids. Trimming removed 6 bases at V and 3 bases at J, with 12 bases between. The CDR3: CASRRLQGYEQYF. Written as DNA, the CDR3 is TGTGCCAGCAGACGCCTACAGGGCTACGAGCAGTACTTC.

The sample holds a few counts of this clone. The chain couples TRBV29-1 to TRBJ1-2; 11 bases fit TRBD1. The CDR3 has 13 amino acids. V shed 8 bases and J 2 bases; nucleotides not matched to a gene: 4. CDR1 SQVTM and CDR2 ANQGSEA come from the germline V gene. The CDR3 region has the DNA TGCAGCTCGTGGACAGGGGGCAACTATGGCTACACCTTC. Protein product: CSSWTGGNYGYTF.

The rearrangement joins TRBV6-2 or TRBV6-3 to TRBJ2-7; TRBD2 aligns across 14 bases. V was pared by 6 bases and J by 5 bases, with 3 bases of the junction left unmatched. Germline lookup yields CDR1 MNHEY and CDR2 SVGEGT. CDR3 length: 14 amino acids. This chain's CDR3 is CASSGTSGSDEQYF. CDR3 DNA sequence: TGTGCCAGCAGCGGGACTAGCGGGAGTGACGAGCAGTACTTC.

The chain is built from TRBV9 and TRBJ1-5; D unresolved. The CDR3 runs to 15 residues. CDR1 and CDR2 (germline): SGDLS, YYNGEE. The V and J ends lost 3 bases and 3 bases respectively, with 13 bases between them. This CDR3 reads CASSASGVHNQPQHF. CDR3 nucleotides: TGTGCCAGCAGCGCGAGCGGGGTACACAATCAGCCCCAGCATTTT.

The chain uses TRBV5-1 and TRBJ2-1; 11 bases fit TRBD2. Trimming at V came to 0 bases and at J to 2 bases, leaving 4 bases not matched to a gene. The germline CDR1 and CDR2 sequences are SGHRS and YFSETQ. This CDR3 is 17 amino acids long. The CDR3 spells CASSLGPLAGAYNEQFF. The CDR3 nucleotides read TGCGCCAGCAGCTTGGGCCCACTAGCGGGGGCCTACAATGAGCAGTTCTTC.

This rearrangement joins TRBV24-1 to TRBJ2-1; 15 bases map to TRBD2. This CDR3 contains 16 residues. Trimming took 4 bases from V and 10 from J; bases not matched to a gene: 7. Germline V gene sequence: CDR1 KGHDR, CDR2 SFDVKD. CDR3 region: CATSDQRTSGREEQFF. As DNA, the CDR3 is TGTGCCACCAGTGACCAGCGGACTAGCGGGAGGGAGGAGCAGTTCTTC.

DNA for the CDR3: TGTGCCAGCAGAACCCCAGGGATGAACACTGAAGCTTTCTTT. Residues: CASRTPGMNTEAFF. The V and J genes are TRBV28 and TRBJ1-1, with D maybe TRBD1 (5 bases). Trimming stripped 6 bases from V and 0 bases from J, with 11 bases between. Germline CDR1 and CDR2: MDHEN and SYDVKM. This CDR3 region has 14 residues.

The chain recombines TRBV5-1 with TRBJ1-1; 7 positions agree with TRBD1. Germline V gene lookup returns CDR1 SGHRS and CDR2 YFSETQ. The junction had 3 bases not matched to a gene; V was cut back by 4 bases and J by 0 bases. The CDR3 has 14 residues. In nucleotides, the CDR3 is TGCGCCAGCAGCAGCACAGGGGTGAACACTGAAGCTTTCTTT. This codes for CASSSTGVNTEAFF. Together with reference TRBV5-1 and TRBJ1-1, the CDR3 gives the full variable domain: KAGVTQTPRYLIKTRGQQVTLSCSPISGHRSVSWYQQTPGQGLQFLFEYFSETQRNKGNFPGRFSGRQFSNSRSEMNVSTLELGDSALYLCASSSTGVNTEAFFGQGTRLTVV.

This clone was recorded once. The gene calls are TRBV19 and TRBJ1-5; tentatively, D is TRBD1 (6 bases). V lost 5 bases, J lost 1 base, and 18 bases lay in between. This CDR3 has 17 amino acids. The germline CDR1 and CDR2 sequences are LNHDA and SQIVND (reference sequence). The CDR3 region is CASSPGWGHRSNQPQHF. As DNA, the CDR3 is TGTGCCAGTAGTCCCGGGTGGGGACACCGGAGCAATCAGCCCCAGCATTTT.

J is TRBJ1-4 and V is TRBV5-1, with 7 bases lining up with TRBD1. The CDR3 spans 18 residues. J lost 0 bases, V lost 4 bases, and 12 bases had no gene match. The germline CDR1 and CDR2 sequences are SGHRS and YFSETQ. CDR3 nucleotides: TGCGCCAGCAGCCCATACGTCCCGGGACAGTCAACTAATGAAAAACTGTTTTTT. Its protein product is CASSPYVPGQSTNEKLFF.

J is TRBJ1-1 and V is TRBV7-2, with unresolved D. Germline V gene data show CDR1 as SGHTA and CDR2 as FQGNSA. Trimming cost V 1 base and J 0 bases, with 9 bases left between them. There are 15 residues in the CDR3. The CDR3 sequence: CASSLGASLNTEAFF. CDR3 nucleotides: TGTGCCAGCAGCTTAGGTGCCAGTTTGAACACTGAAGCTTTCTTT.

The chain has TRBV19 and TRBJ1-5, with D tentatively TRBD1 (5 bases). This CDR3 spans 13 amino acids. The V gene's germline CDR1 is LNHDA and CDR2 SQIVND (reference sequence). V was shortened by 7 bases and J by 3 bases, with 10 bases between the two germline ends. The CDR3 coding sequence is TGTGCCAGTACCAGACAGTTCAATCAGCCCCAGCATTTT. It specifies CASTRQFNQPQHF.

The CDR3 protein is CASTRINSGNTIYF. As DNA, the CDR3 is TGTGCCAGCACCAGGATTAACTCTGGAAACACCATATATTTT. This chain links TRBV28 with TRBJ1-3; D is unresolved. In germline, CDR1 is MDHEN, CDR2 SYDVKM. Trimming took 7 bases from V and 0 from J, leaving 10 bases between them. The CDR3 has 14 amino acids.

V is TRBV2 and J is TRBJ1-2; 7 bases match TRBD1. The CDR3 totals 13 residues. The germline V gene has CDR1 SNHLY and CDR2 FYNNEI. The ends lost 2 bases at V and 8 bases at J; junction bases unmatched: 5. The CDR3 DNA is TGTGCCAGCAGTGAAAACAGGGGAAGCGGCTACACCTTC. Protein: CASSENRGSGYTF.

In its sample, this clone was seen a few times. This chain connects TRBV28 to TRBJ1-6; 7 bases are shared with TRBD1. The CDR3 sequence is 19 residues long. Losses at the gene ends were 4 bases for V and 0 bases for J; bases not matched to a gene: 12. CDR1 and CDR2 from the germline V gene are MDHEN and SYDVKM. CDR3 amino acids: CASSSDFRTGSSYNSPLHF. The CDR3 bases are TGTGCCAGCAGTTCAGATTTTAGGACAGGAAGCTCCTATAATTCACCCCTCCACTTT.

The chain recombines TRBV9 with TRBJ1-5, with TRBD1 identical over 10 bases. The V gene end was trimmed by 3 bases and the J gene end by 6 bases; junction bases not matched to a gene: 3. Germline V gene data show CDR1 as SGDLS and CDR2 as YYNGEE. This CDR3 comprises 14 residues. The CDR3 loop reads CASSATGGGQPQHF. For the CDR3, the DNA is TGTGCCAGCAGCGCGACAGGGGGCGGTCAGCCCCAGCATTTT.

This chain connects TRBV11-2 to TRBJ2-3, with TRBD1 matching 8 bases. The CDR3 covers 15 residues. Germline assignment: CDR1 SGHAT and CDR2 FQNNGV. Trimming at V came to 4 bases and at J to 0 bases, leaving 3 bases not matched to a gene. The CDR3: CASSSGGASTDTQYF. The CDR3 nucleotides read TGTGCCAGCAGCTCAGGGGGCGCGAGCACAGATACGCAGTATTTT. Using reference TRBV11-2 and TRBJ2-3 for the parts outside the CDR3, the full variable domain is EAGVAQSPRYKIIEKRQSVAFWCNPISGHATLYWYQQILGQGPKLLIQFQNNGVVDDSQLPKDRFSAERLKGVDSTLKIQPAKLEDSAVYLCASSSGGASTDTQYFGPGTRLTVL.

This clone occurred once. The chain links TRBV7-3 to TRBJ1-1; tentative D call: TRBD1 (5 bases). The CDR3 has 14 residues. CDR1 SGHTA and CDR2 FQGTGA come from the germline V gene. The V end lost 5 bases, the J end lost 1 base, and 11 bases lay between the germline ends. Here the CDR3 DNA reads TGTGCCAGCAGCCTAAGCGGGGGGAACACTGAAGCTTTCTTT. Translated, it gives CASSLSGGNTEAFF.

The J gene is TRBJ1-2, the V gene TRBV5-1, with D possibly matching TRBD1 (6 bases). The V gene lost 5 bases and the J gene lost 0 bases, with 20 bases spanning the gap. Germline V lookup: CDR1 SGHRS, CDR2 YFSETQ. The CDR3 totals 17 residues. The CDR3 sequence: CASSPTGRSLPNYGYTF. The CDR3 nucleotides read TGCGCCAGCAGTCCCACAGGGCGGAGTCTTCCTAACTATGGCTACACCTTC.

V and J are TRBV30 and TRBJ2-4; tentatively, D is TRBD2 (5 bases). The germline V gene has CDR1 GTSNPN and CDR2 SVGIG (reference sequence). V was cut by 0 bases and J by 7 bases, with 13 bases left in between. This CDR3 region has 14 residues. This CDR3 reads CAWSVSGGPNIQYF. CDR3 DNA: TGTGCCTGGAGTGTCTCAGGAGGTCCGAACATTCAGTACTTC.

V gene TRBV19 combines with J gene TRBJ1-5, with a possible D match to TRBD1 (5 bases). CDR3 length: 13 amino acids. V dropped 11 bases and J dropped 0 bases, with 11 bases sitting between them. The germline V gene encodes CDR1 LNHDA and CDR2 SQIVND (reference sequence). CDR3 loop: CAAARDSNQPQHF. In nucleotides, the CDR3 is TGTGCCGCAGCCAGGGATAGCAATCAGCCCCAGCATTTT.

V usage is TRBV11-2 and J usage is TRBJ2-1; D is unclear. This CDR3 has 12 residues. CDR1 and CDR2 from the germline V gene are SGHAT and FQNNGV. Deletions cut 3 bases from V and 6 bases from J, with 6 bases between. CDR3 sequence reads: CASSFNRNEQFF. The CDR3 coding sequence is TGTGCCAGCAGCTTTAATCGCAATGAGCAGTTCTTC. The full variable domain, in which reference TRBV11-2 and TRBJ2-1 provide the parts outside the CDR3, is EAGVAQSPRYKIIEKRQSVAFWCNPISGHATLYWYQQILGQGPKLLIQFQNNGVVDDSQLPKDRFSAERLKGVDSTLKIQPAKLEDSAVYLCASSFNRNEQFFGPGTRLTVL.